These T cell receptor beta chains were read from a single sample in a study of blood T cells in healthy people across ages. A single record per CDR3 protein comes from TCRdb applying MiXCR to the 5' RACE reads. The profile shows approximately 350,000 distinct CDR3 sequences, 45% to 65% of them singletons. Input material: blood. The source of these receptors is a man between 60 and 75 years old in good health. Both conserved end residues are part of each CDR3. D genes are given only for firm matches. The size field is filled for only some rows; it gives once, few, many or a size class.

few TRBJ2-7 TRBD1 TRBV5-4 TGTGCCAGCAGCCCCCCGGGACAGGGGGCCCACGAGCAGTACTTC CASSPPGQGAHEQYF
. TRBJ2-5 . TRBV12-3/TRBV12-4 TGTGCCAGCAGGAGCCTGATAGGAGTTGAGTACTTC CASRSLIGVEYF
. TRBJ2-7 . TRBV7-2 TGTGCCAGCAGCTTAAATATTGCCTCAGAGGCCTACGAGCAGTACTTC CASSLNIASEAYEQYF
. TRBJ2-6 . TRBV4-2 TGTGCCAGCAGCCAAGATACCGACGGCTCTGGGGCCAACGTCCTGACTTTC CASSQDTDGSGANVLTF
. TRBJ2-7 . TRBV7-8 TGTGCCAGCAGCTTAGGGCAGGGTGGGACCTACGAGCAGTACTTC CASSLGQGGTYEQYF
. TRBJ2-1 . TRBV7-2 TGTGCCAGCAGCCCAAGGGGCTTAGTGCGCAATGAGCAGTTCTTC CASSPRGLVRNEQFF
. TRBJ2-7 TRBD2 TRBV2 TGTGCCAGTGAAAGACTAGCGGGAGGCGAGCAGTACTTC CASERLAGGEQYF
. TRBJ1-2 TRBD1 TRBV20-1 TGCAGTGCTAGAGCACGACAGGGGTCTAACTATGGCTACACCTTC CSARARQGSNYGYTF
. TRBJ2-7 . TRBV3-1 TGTGCCAGCAGCACAGAGGCGGGACCCGGGGACGAGCAGTACTTC CASSTEAGPGDEQYF
. TRBJ1-2 TRBD1 TRBV5-6 TGTGCCAGCAGCCCGAATAGGGGGGGACAGGGTGTTGGCTACACCTTC CASSPNRGGQGVGYTF
. TRBJ2-5 . TRBV6-6 TGTGCCAGACCTATAGGCCCCAGAGGGGCCCAGTACTTC CARPIGPRGAQYF
. TRBJ1-2 . TRBV27 TGTGCCAGCAGTTCGCACACAAAAAATGGCTACACCTTC CASSSHTKNGYTF
. TRBJ1-2 . TRBV21-1 TGTGCCAGCAGCAAACAGGGAAAGCGTTTTAACTATGGCTACACCTTC CASSKQGKRFNYGYTF
. TRBJ2-3 . TRBV29-1 TGCAGCATTGTGTTCTTGGCAGATACGCAGTATTTT CSIVFLADTQYF
many TRBJ2-3 TRBD2 TRBV7-8 TGTGCCAGCAGCCGTAGGGCTAGCGGGGGGCTGAGCACAGATACGCAGTATTTT CASSRRASGGLSTDTQYF
. TRBJ2-5 . TRBV7-9 TGTGCCAGCAGCCCAGGACATTCCGGCTATGGGGAGACCCAGTACTTC CASSPGHSGYGETQYF
once TRBJ1-2 . TRBV27 TGTGCCAGCAGTCCGCAGGGGATCTATGGCTACACCTTC CASSPQGIYGYTF
. TRBJ2-1 . TRBV15 TGTGCCACCAGCAGAGATCGGGCTGTTCCCAATGAGCAGTTCTTC CATSRDRAVPNEQFF
. TRBJ1-2 . TRBV20-1 TGCAGTGCTAGAGATCTCAGACGATTTAACTATGGCTACACCTTC CSARDLRRFNYGYTF
. TRBJ2-3 . TRBV7-9 TGTGCCAGCAGCTTCGGGACCGCCCGGGATACGCAGTATTTT CASSFGTARDTQYF
few TRBJ2-1 TRBD2 TRBV29-1 TGCAGCGCCACCGGACTAGCGGGGGCTTACAATGAGCAGTTCTTC CSATGLAGAYNEQFF
. TRBJ1-6 . TRBV18 TGTGCCAGCTCACCACCGGAGTCAAACCGCAATTCACCCCTCCACTTT CASSPPESNRNSPLHF